This TCR beta chain was sequenced in a study of shared clonotypes between healthy human individuals (dated by TCRdb to the early 2020s). Broadly, across the study: The cohort included a few men and a couple of women between 18 and 49 years of age. Between about 0.8 and 8.9 billion PBMCs per donor were obtained by leukapheresis. For each donor, CD4 naive and CD4 memory were each given three plates, CD8 naive was given two plates, and CD8 memory was given one plate. Different laboratories and diverse techniques were used to prepare libraries and sequence TCR repertoires, to increase sequencing depth and limit assay-specific biases. Blood TCR repertoires of five healthy adults were deeply sequenced to estimate repertoire size and the extent of clonotype sharing between individuals. Summary of the overall study and its limitations: Pairwise subsampling led to the expectation that sequencing depth would affect the degree of clonotype sharing among donors. Incomplete sequencing was indicated by rarefaction of sorted-subset datasets, despite the large sequencing depth. Sampling was restricted to blood, and TCR repertoires in tissues likely differ from the TCR repertoires found in blood. Clonotypes shared by all four sorted-subset donors showed higher generation probabilities than non-shared clonotypes. Estimated clonotype richness was generally larger for naive than for memory subsets. When a handful of donors were compared, the shared fraction of clonotypes was around 5.1% for naive CD4, roughly 3.4% for naive CD8, roughly 2.5% for memory CD4, and under 0.5% for memory CD8. The small number of donors limited the genetic and exposure-history diversity represented.

The CDR3 spans 14 residues, from the cysteine through the phenylalanine. The CDR3 DNA has 42 bases and is translated from base 1. In the germline V gene, CDR1 corresponds to SGDLS and CDR2 to YYNGEE. V has 6 bases trimmed and J has 2 bases trimmed; junction bases matching no gene number 6. Using the deep immunoSEQ assay, TCR CDR3 regions were amplified from genomic DNA by multiplex PCR. Extracted genomic DNA from each cell subset was distributed evenly across all wells of several immunoSEQ 96-well plates, and each plate was treated as a replicate. For sorted subsets, each replicate PCR was loaded with approximately 0.2 ug genomic DNA, equivalent to 32,000 or so T cell genomes. Purified libraries were measured with a Qubit 3.0 fluorometer, size-checked on a Bioanalyzer 2100, and measured again with the KAPA Library Quantification kit. Every immunoSEQ 96-well plate was sequenced on a separate single-read 150-cycle Illumina NextSeq 550 flow cell. In the paper's pipeline: Because only junctional sequences without quality scores were contained in the immunoSEQ output, filtering matching that applied to full-length reads could not be performed. Sequences were annotated with PyIR, a Python wrapper for IgBLAST v1.9, using IMGT germline references to assign V/J genes and CDR3. Reads were filtered out if the reads had weak V/J assignments (E-value above 1e-6), no CDR3, stop codons, out-of-frame junctions, or ambiguous translated residues. A V3J clonotype was defined by an identical inferred V gene, J gene, and CDR3 amino acid sequence. Percentage overlap between repertoires was computed as shared unique clonotypes divided by the size of the smaller repertoire. Three approaches were used to assess repertoire richness: RTK rarefaction, the Chao1 estimator, and Recon v2.1 estimates of unobserved clonotypes. OLGA was used to compute generation probabilities for all TCRbeta clonotypes that the gDNA method yielded from a handful of donors. This immuneACCESS table, as held by TCRdb, lists in-frame sequences with V and J called but not all clones. Of the missing ones, under half trace to an unresolved V gene in checked studies; the others have no known cause. V, J and clone size reflect that table, while D and trimming were determined from the DNA. The table for this sample lists about 1.1 million clones; 75% to 85% of them were counted only once. The ten largest clones add up to around 0.47% of the sample.

Healthy HIV-negative adults with no recently reported acute infections or vaccinations were included as donors. Every donor was a Caucasian adult residing in Nashville, Tennessee, USA. CD4+ T cells were enriched by magnetic negative selection, after which naive cells were positively selected on CD45RA and the negative fraction was taken as the memory subset. Blood was obtained by leukapheresis, after which PBMCs were separated by Ficoll-Histopaque density gradient centrifugation and cryopreserved in liquid nitrogen vapor phase. Purity and quantity of every magnetically sorted T cell population were checked by analytical flow cytometry. From each sorted fraction, genomic DNA was isolated and quantified by UV absorbance on a Nanodrop 2000c. About this clone: Its antigen is still unknown. No base qualities exist here, and no much larger clone lies one base off it.

Sample: memory CD4+ T cells from PBMCs. What the cell subset or site label conveys for this sample: CD45RA-negative fraction. Recombination joined TRBV9 with TRBJ2-5, with TRBD2 identical over 8 junction bases. The TCR originated in a man in his late teens or twenties in good health. Some clones in this sample may be carry-over from other donors' samples. The DNA sequence is as follows: TGTGCCAGCACCCCAACTAGCGGACAAGAGACCCAGTACTTC. It encodes CASTPTSGQETQYF.